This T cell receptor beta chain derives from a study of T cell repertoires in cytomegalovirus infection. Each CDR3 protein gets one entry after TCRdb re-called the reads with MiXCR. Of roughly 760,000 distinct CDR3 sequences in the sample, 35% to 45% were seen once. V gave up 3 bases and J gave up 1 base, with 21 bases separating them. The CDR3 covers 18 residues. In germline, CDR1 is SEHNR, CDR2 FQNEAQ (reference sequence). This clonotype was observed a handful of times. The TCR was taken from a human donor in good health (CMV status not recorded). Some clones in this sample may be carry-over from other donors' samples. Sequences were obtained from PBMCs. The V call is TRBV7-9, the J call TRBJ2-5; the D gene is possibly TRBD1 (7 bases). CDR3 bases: TGTGCCAGCAGCTTCACCCGGGGGACAGCTCAAGTCCAAGAGACCCAGTACTTC. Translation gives CASSFTRGTAQVQETQYF.